A selection of T cell receptor beta chains follows, all from one sample in a study of CD8+CD57+ T cells in acquired aplastic anemia. TCRdb fed the reads into MiXCR, producing one record per CDR3 protein. The sample includes 200,000 or so distinct CDR3 sequences, around three fifths of them seen just once. The material sequenced was sorted CD4+, CD8+, or CD8+CD57+ T cells (not recorded which) from PBMCs. All receptors derive from a human donor with severe aplastic anemia or a healthy control (not recorded which). CDR3s include the opening cysteine and the closing phenylalanine or tryptophan. The D gene is left open where the match is weak. Part of the rows lack a size; the others show once, few, many or a class for expanded clones.

V	size	J	D	length	CDR3	DNA
TRBV7-9	few	TRBJ2-7	NA	12	CASSPGINEQYF	TGTGCCAGCAGCCCAGGTATTAACGAGCAGTACTTC
TRBV15	NA	TRBJ1-6	NA	17	CATSRVEVYVRGSPLHF	TGTGCCACCAGCAGAGTTGAGGTTTACGTCCGTGGGTCACCCCTCCACTTT
TRBV29-1	NA	TRBJ2-7	NA	16	CSVKGQNSNSIHEQYF	TGCAGCGTTAAAGGGCAGAACTCAAATTCCATCCACGAGCAGTACTTC
TRBV18	many	TRBJ1-1	NA	15	CASSPQESPNTEAFF	TGTGCCAGCTCACCCCAGGAGTCACCGAACACTGAAGCTTTCTTT
TRBV20-1	NA	TRBJ2-7	NA	13	CSAPGTGLYEQYF	TGCAGTGCCCCCGGGACGGGACTCTACGAGCAGTACTTC
TRBV5-8	medium-sized	TRBJ1-5	TRBD1	15	CASSPQGYSNQPQHF	TGTGCCAGCAGCCCACAGGGGTATAGCAATCAGCCCCAGCATTTT
TRBV10-2	NA	TRBJ1-1	NA	14	CASSLGPLDTEAFF	TGCGCCAGCAGCCTCGGACCGTTGGACACTGAAGCTTTCTTT
TRBV12-3/TRBV12-4	NA	TRBJ2-5	NA	14	CASSLERSRGTQYF	TGTGCCAGCAGTTTGGAGCGTAGCCGCGGGACCCAGTACTTC
TRBV27	many	TRBJ2-5	NA	13	CASSNGARETQYF	TGTGCCAGCAGCAATGGGGCTCGGGAGACCCAGTACTTC
TRBV20-1	NA	TRBJ2-7	TRBD1	13	CSARTGVSHEQYF	TGCAGTGCTCGGACAGGGGTTTCGCACGAGCAGTACTTC
TRBV7-2	NA	TRBJ2-7	NA	13	CASSLVGPYEQYF	TGTGCCAGCAGCTTAGTGGGACCCTACGAGCAGTACTTC
TRBV27	few	TRBJ2-5	NA	15	CASSLLSGLQETQYF	TGTGCCAGCAGTCTACTCTCGGGGCTCCAAGAGACCCAGTACTTC
TRBV10-3	NA	TRBJ2-1	TRBD2	20	CAIRGAATSGGLSSYNEQFF	TGTGCCATCAGGGGGGCCGCGACTAGCGGGGGGTTAAGCTCCTACAATGAGCAGTTCTTC
TRBV12-3/TRBV12-4	NA	TRBJ2-1	TRBD1	15	CASTLQGQAYNEQFF	TGTGCCAGCACTCTTCAGGGACAGGCCTACAATGAGCAGTTCTTC
TRBV10-3	NA	TRBJ2-1	TRBD2	18	CAISESRSSGGGSHEQFF	TGTGCCATCAGTGAGTCGCGCTCTAGCGGGGGGGGGTCACATGAGCAGTTCTTC
TRBV14	NA	TRBJ2-1	NA	15	CASSQGQVSYNEQLF	TGTGCCAGCAGCCAGGGTCAAGTCTCCTACAATGAGCAGTTATTC
TRBV20-1	NA	TRBJ2-7	NA	11	CSATSDYEQYF	TGCAGTGCTACTAGCGACTACGAGCAGTACTTC
TRBV24-1	many	TRBJ2-3	TRBD2	17	CATSDGLAGGQTDTQYF	TGTGCCACCAGTGATGGACTAGCGGGGGGGCAGACAGATACGCAGTATTTT
TRBV7-8	once	TRBJ1-2	TRBD1	14	CASNTGGRGYGYTF	TGTGCCAGCAACACAGGGGGTCGTGGCTATGGCTACACCTTC
TRBV28	NA	TRBJ1-2	NA	13	CASSYFTLDGYTF	TGTGCCAGCAGTTATTTTACCTTGGATGGCTACACCTTC
TRBV25-1	once	TRBJ1-2	NA	14	CASSEYWRVAGYTF	TGTGCCAGCAGTGAATATTGGAGGGTGGCGGGCTACACCTTC
TRBV15	NA	TRBJ1-2	NA	13	CATSRDPGAGYTF	TGTGCCACCAGCAGAGATCCGGGGGCTGGCTACACCTTC
TRBV24-1	NA	TRBJ2-5	NA	13	CATSDTSVETQYF	TGTGCCACCAGTGATACCTCGGTCGAGACCCAGTACTTC
TRBV10-3	once	TRBJ1-4	NA	14	CASSGSPPNERLFF	TGTGCCAGCAGTGGGAGCCCGCCTAATGAAAGACTGTTTTTT
TRBV5-1	NA	TRBJ2-5	TRBD2	15	CASSLAPGGPETQYF	TGCGCCAGCAGCTTGGCCCCGGGAGGGCCGGAGACCCAGTACTTC
TRBV24-1	few	TRBJ2-3	NA	14	CATSDARSTDTQYF	TGTGCCACCAGTGACGCTAGGAGCACAGATACGCAGTATTTT
TRBV6-2/TRBV6-3	NA	TRBJ2-7	NA	14	CASSYSGRAYEQYF	TGTGCCAGCAGTTACTCCGGCAGGGCGTACGAGCAGTACTTC
TRBV19	NA	TRBJ2-7	NA	13	CASSKWDNREQYF	TGTGCCAGTAGTAAATGGGACAACCGCGAGCAGTACTTC
TRBV5-1	NA	TRBJ2-7	TRBD2	16	CASSAGLAGGWNEQYF	TGCGCCAGCAGCGCCGGACTAGCGGGGGGGTGGAACGAGCAGTACTTC
TRBV9	NA	TRBJ1-1	NA	14	CASSGWTELGEAFF	TGTGCCAGCAGCGGATGGACAGAGCTTGGTGAAGCTTTCTTT
TRBV10-3	NA	TRBJ1-5	TRBD1	13	CAISGTGGQPQHF	TGTGCCATCAGTGGGACAGGGGGTCAGCCCCAGCATTTT
TRBV6-5	NA	TRBJ1-1	TRBD1	14	CASRRDRENTEAFF	TGTGCCAGCAGACGGGACAGGGAAAACACTGAAGCTTTCTTT
TRBV2	NA	TRBJ2-5	NA	15	CASSESRHSQETQYF	TGTGCCAGCAGTGAAAGTCGGCACAGCCAAGAGACCCAGTACTTC
TRBV15	NA	TRBJ2-5	NA	9	CPDQETQYF	TGTCCTGACCAAGAGACCCAGTACTTC
TRBV20-1	NA	TRBJ1-1	NA	15	CSAAAGVDMNTEAFF	TGCAGTGCTGCAGCGGGGGTCGACATGAACACTGAAGCTTTCTTT
TRBV19	NA	TRBJ2-5	NA	14	CASSKRRDQETQYF	TGTGCCAGTAGTAAAAGACGGGACCAAGAGACCCAGTACTTC
TRBV7-6	NA	TRBJ2-2	TRBD1	16	CASSLVGQALNGELFF	TGTGCCAGCAGCTTAGTGGGACAGGCATTAAACGGGGAGCTGTTTTTT
TRBV10-3	NA	TRBJ2-7	TRBD1	14	CAITQGQGLYEQYF	TGTGCCATCACCCAGGGACAGGGACTCTACGAGCAGTACTTC
TRBV3-2	many	TRBJ1-4	NA	14	CASSQPDGNEKLFF	TGTGCCAGCAGCCAGCCGGACGGGAATGAAAAACTGTTTTTT
TRBV7-2	NA	TRBJ1-4	TRBD1	16	CASSLAPGQGTEKLFF	TGTGCCAGCAGCTTAGCCCCGGGACAGGGGACCGAAAAACTGTTTTTT
TRBV5-1	NA	TRBJ1-1	TRBD1	14	CASSPQGANTEAFF	TGCGCCAGCAGCCCACAGGGGGCGAACACTGAAGCTTTCTTT
TRBV9	many	TRBJ2-2	NA	15	CASSVQGGNTGELFF	TGTGCCAGCAGCGTTCAGGGCGGGAACACCGGGGAGCTGTTTTTT
TRBV6-4	many	TRBJ2-1	TRBD2	17	CASSDSGTSGGANEQFF	TGTGCCAGCAGTGACTCCGGGACTAGCGGGGGGGCCAATGAGCAGTTCTTC
TRBV29-1	NA	TRBJ2-7	NA	12	CSVEGTDYEQYF	TGCAGCGTTGAAGGGACAGACTACGAGCAGTACTTC
TRBV10-3	NA	TRBJ1-1	NA	14	CAISDRATSTEAFF	TGTGCCATCAGTGATAGAGCGACTTCCACTGAAGCTTTCTTT
TRBV7-3	NA	TRBJ1-6	NA	15	CASSLMGKGNSPLHF	TGTGCCAGCAGCTTAATGGGTAAAGGAAATTCACCCCTCCACTTT
TRBV11-2	once	TRBJ1-1	NA	14	CASSLETQGTEAFF	TGTGCCAGCAGCTTAGAAACGCAGGGCACTGAAGCTTTCTTT
TRBV5-5	few	TRBJ1-2	NA	12	CASSLRARGYTF	TGTGCCAGCAGCTTGAGGGCGCGTGGCTACACCTTC
TRBV9	many	TRBJ2-7	NA	14	CASSVGAGTYEQYF	TGTGCCAGCAGCGTAGGAGCAGGAACCTACGAGCAGTACTTC
TRBV6-2/TRBV6-3	NA	TRBJ2-7	TRBD1	14	CASSYGDSTYEQYF	TGTGCCAGCAGTTACGGGGACAGCACCTACGAGCAGTACTTC
TRBV29-1	NA	TRBJ2-7	NA	13	CSAHQGGSGEQYF	TGCAGCGCTCACCAGGGGGGGTCTGGGGAGCAGTACTTC
TRBV19	NA	TRBJ2-7	NA	12	CASSRSICEQYF	TGTGCCAGTTCTCGTTCCATCTGCGAGCAGTACTTC
TRBV20-1	NA	TRBJ2-2	NA	13	CSARTLLDGELFF	TGCAGTGCTAGAACTCTTCTAGACGGGGAGCTGTTTTTT
TRBV19	NA	TRBJ1-4	NA	17	CASSITRNRATNEKLFF	TGTGCCAGTAGTATAACCAGAAACCGTGCAACTAATGAAAAACTGTTTTTT
TRBV5-1	NA	TRBJ2-1	TRBD2	15	CASSRGTSAYNEQFF	TGCGCCAGCAGCAGGGGGACTAGCGCTTACAATGAGCAGTTCTTC
TRBV7-8	few	TRBJ2-2	NA	13	CASSMGHTGELFF	TGTGCCAGCAGCATGGGACACACCGGGGAGCTGTTTTTT
TRBV20-1	many	TRBJ2-7	TRBD1	15	CSARIGGLSSYEQYF	TGCAGTGCTAGGATAGGGGGCCTGAGCTCCTACGAGCAGTACTTC
TRBV7-3	NA	TRBJ2-1	TRBD2	15	CASSLAGGRGDEQFF	TGTGCCAGCAGCCTAGCGGGGGGGCGAGGCGATGAGCAGTTCTTC